This T cell receptor (beta chain) was documented in a study of blood T cell repertoires in COVID-19. J gave up 4 bases and V 1 base, and 1 base lay outside the gene matches. The CDR3 runs 14 residues. In germline, CDR1 is MGHRA, CDR2 YSYEKL. This clone was detected once. Authors' processing steps: Estimates of nucleated cell counts were drawn from the amplification of reference gene primers. Profiled with immunoSEQ multiplex PCR; TCRdb holds only in-frame clones, not every one. Clone size and V and J calls were adopted from that table, with D and trimming inferred from the DNA. The sample consists of some 180,000 clones, about four fifths of them appearing once.

V gene TRBV4-1 combines with J gene TRBJ2-1; 7 nucleotides agree with TRBD2. The clonotype was recovered from a human donor in a cohort sampled during active COVID-19. Sequencing used peripheral blood. The CDR3 DNA sequence: TGCGCCAGCAGCCAAGGTAGCGGGTACAATGAGCAGTTCTTC. Protein sequence: CASSQGSGYNEQFF.